This TCR beta chain was found in a study of cytomegalovirus exposure and HLA in healthy donors. The protocol was immunoSEQ multiplex PCR, while the TCRdb copy is restricted to in-frame clones and leaves out a portion. The data show around 250,000 clones, with roughly 89% seen just once and 0.3% to 0.4% held by the top ten. Trimming removed 8 bases at V and 6 bases at J, with 17 bases between. The CDR3 runs 14 residues. Per germline, CDR1 MNHEY and CDR2 SVGAGI. J is TRBJ1-5 and V is TRBV6-5; a weak D match, TRBD1 (5 bases). The sequencing sample was made of PBMCs. The sequence came from a woman between 18 and 29 years old in good health and CMV-seronegative. The CDR3 region has the DNA TGTGCCAGCCGTAAGGCCCAGGGTCCTCAGCCCCAGCATTTT. Its protein product is CASRKAQGPQPQHF.